These 26 T cell receptor beta chains were sequenced from one sample in a study of TIL therapy for anti-PD-1-resistant metastatic lung cancer. Sequencing used immunoSEQ v3. Profiling relied on immunoSEQ multiplex PCR, and the TCRdb table lists in-frame clones only, not all of them. The sample carries about 47,000 clones, about 86% recorded once. Stated time point: pre-treatment sample, taken before nivolumab and TIL therapy. The source was blood, collected at baseline. The receptor set was obtained from a person aged 25 to 79 with non-small cell lung cancer.

The chain uses TRBV2 and TRBJ2-7; 8 bases are shared with TRBD1. The CDR3 loop spans 16 amino acids. CDR1 and CDR2 (germline): SNHLY, FYNNEI. After removal of 5 bases from V and 5 bases from J, the junction contained 14 bases not matched to a gene. The CDR3, as DNA: TGTGCCAGCAGTAACGGGGCAGGGGGCGCGGTAAACGAGCAGTACTTC. As protein: CASSNGAGGAVNEQYF.

The chain recombines TRBV9 with TRBJ1-6, with D possibly matching TRBD1 (5 bases). The V gene's germline CDR1 is SGDLS and CDR2 YYNGEE. Trimming stripped 3 bases from V and 8 bases from J, with 12 bases between. CDR3 length: 14 residues. CDR3 sequence (DNA): TGTGCCAGCAGCGAGGCAGGGTTGTATTCACCCCTCCACTTT. This gives the protein CASSEAGLYSPLHF.

The chain carries TRBV27 and TRBJ1-4; 7 nucleotides line up with TRBD1. V was pared by 2 bases and J by 5 bases, with 8 bases of the junction left unmatched. This CDR3 has 16 amino acids. CDR1 and CDR2 (germline): MNHEY, SMNVEV (reference sequence). The DNA for the CDR3 is TGTGCCAGCAGTTTAGGCGTGGCCAGGGGGAATGAAAAACTGTTTTTT. Encoded protein: CASSLGVARGNEKLFF.

The chain couples TRBV19 to TRBJ2-5, with no clear D. V was cut by 5 bases and J by 1 base, with 8 bases left in between. CDR3 size: 13 residues. CDR1 and CDR2 from the germline V gene are LNHDA and SQIVND (reference sequence). The CDR3 nucleotides are TGTGCCAGTAGTCCCAGCGTCCAAGAGACCCAGTACTTC. It is translated as CASSPSVQETQYF. Full variable domain (missing parts from reference TRBV19 and TRBJ2-5): DGGITQSPKYLFRKEGQNVTLSCEQNLNHDAMYWYRQDPGQGLRLIYYSQIVNDFQKGDIAEGYSVSREKKESFPLTVTSAQKNPTAFYLCASSPSVQETQYFGPGTRLLVL.

The rearrangement joins TRBV27 to TRBJ2-3; D unresolved. The germline CDR1 and CDR2 sequences are MNHEY and SMNVEV (reference sequence). V lost 0 bases, J lost 6 bases, and 13 bases lay in between. CDR3 length: 15 amino acids. CDR3 loop: CASSLSAAGRDTQYF. The CDR3 nucleotides read TGTGCCAGCAGTTTATCGGCGGCAGGACGGGATACGCAGTATTTT.

J is TRBJ2-5 and V is TRBV10-2; possible D gene TRBD2, 6 bases. The V end was cut by 7 bases, the J end by 5 bases, with 8 bases between. Germline values: CDR1 WSHSY, CDR2 SAAADI. The CDR3 extends over 11 amino acids. CDR3 sequence: CASTGVETQYF. The CDR3 region has the DNA TGCGCCAGCACGGGGGTCGAGACCCAGTACTTC.

This rearrangement joins TRBV25-1 to TRBJ1-1; D is unclear. From germline, CDR1 is MGHDK and CDR2 SYGVNS. This CDR3 region has 16 residues. Trimming removed 0 bases at V and 0 bases at J, with 11 bases between. CDR3: CASSEYASGVNTEAFF. In DNA, the CDR3 is TGTGCCAGCAGTGAATATGCCAGTGGGGTGAACACTGAAGCTTTCTTT.

This sequence joins TRBV27 and TRBJ2-7, with D possibly being TRBD1 (6 bases). The CDR3 sequence is 13 residues long. V shed 6 bases and J shed 1 base, with 10 bases lying between them. Per germline, CDR1 MNHEY and CDR2 SMNVEV (reference sequence). As DNA, the CDR3 is TGTGCCAGCAGCCTACAGGGATCCTACGAGCAGTACTTC. It specifies CASSLQGSYEQYF.

The rearrangement uses TRBV28 and TRBJ1-2, with D unclear. This CDR3 region has 13 residues. Trimming removed 6 bases from V and 4 bases from J, with 12 bases in between. Germline V lookup: CDR1 MDHEN, CDR2 SYDVKM. CDR3 loop: CASSPPGFYGYTF. CDR3 sequence (DNA): TGTGCCAGCAGCCCCCCGGGGTTCTATGGCTACACCTTC.

The V call is TRBV10-3, the J call TRBJ2-7; no clear D. Between the trimmed V and J ends, which lost 2 bases and 6 bases, there was a span of 17 bases. The CDR3 consists of 15 residues. Per germline, CDR1 ENHRY and CDR2 SYGVKD. The CDR3 sequence: CAISERVRSRAEQYF. CDR3 nucleotide sequence: TGTGCCATCAGTGAGAGGGTCCGATCTCGGGCCGAGCAGTACTTC.

Only one count was recorded for this clone. The gene calls are TRBV12-3 or TRBV12-4 and TRBJ1-3, with D uncertain. V lost 3 bases and J 6 bases, leaving 6 bases between the germline ends. The CDR3 runs to 12 residues. CDR3 protein: CASSFAPNTIYF. The CDR3 DNA sequence: TGTGCCAGCAGTTTTGCCCCAAACACCATATATTTT.

The CDR3 bases are TGTGCCAGCAGCGGTAATTCAGGGGCGGGAAACATTCAGTACTTC. Amino acid sequence: CASSGNSGAGNIQYF. V and J are TRBV7-2 and TRBJ2-4; TRBD1 might be the D (6 bases). The germline V gene has CDR1 SGHTA and CDR2 FQGNSA. This CDR3 has 15 residues. V was shortened by 5 bases and J by 6 bases, with 17 bases between the two germline ends.

The chain recombines TRBV9 with TRBJ2-3; no reliable D call. The CDR3 runs to 13 residues. The germline V and J ends were trimmed by 0 bases and 2 bases, with 4 bases remaining between them. Germline assignment: CDR1 SGDLS and CDR2 YYNGEE. CDR3 loop: CASSVGNTDTQYF. The CDR3 bases are TGTGCCAGCAGCGTAGGGAACACAGATACGCAGTATTTT.

This rearrangement joins TRBV7-2 to TRBJ2-1; a weak D match, TRBD1 (5 bases). V was pared by 2 bases and J by 8 bases, with 13 bases between. Looked up from germline, CDR1 is SGHTA and CDR2 is FQGNSA. The CDR3 loop spans 14 amino acids. CDR3: CASSLLGQGDEQFF. CDR3 nucleotide sequence: TGTGCCAGCAGCTTACTAGGCCAGGGCGATGAGCAGTTCTTC.

The V and J genes are TRBV6-5 and TRBJ2-7; D gene ambiguous. The V gene's germline CDR1 is MNHEY and CDR2 SVGAGI. Trimming shortened V by 7 bases and J by 7 bases, and 17 bases separated the two germline ends. The CDR3 loop spans 13 amino acids. CDR3 nucleotide sequence: TGTGCCAGCACCAACCCCCTAGTTTGGGAGCAGTACTTC. Translating it yields CASTNPLVWEQYF.

The chain uses TRBV28 and TRBJ1-2, with D possibly matching TRBD1 (6 bases). The CDR3 has 14 residues. Germline CDR1 and CDR2: MDHEN and SYDVKM. V was pared by 2 bases and J by 8 bases, with 15 bases between. The CDR3 DNA reads TGTGCCAGCAGTTTACCTAGACAGGTCTGGGGCTACACCTTC. Residues: CASSLPRQVWGYTF.

This sequence joins TRBV7-3 and TRBJ2-2; perhaps TRBD1 as D (5 bases). Per the germline V gene, CDR1 is SGHTA and CDR2 is FQGTGA. Trimming shortened V by 2 bases and J by 0 bases, and 10 bases separated the two germline ends. The CDR3 runs to 16 residues. The DNA of the CDR3 is TGTGCCAGCAGCTTACCACAGGCCGCGAACACCGGGGAGCTGTTTTTT. This sequence encodes CASSLPQAANTGELFF.

V usage is TRBV5-5 and J usage is TRBJ1-2; TRBD1 matches at 11 bases. Germline lookup yields CDR1 SGHKS and CDR2 YYEKEE (reference sequence). The CDR3 is made up of 14 amino acids. V lost 0 bases, J lost 7 bases, and 2 bases stayed unmatched. The CDR3 coding sequence is TGTGCCAGCAGCTTGGAGGGACAGGGGGTTGGCTACACCTTC. Translating gives CASSLEGQGVGYTF.

The CDR3, as DNA: TGTGCCAGCAGTCGTCCCGGGACAGGGGGTTATGAGCAGTTCTTC. It codes for CASSRPGTGGYEQFF. The chain is built from TRBV28 and TRBJ2-1; 11 bases align to TRBD1. This CDR3 region has 15 residues. Germline V gene lookup returns CDR1 MDHEN and CDR2 SYDVKM. The junction had 8 bases not matched to a gene; V was cut back by 5 bases and J by 8 bases. The full variable domain, rest sourced from reference TRBV28 and TRBJ2-1, is DVKVTQSSRYLVKRTGEKVFLECVQDMDHENMFWYRQDPGLGLRLIYFSYDVKMKEKGDIPEGYSVSREKKERFSLILESASTNQTSMYLCASSRPGTGGYEQFFGPGTRLTVL.

V is TRBV7-2 and J is TRBJ2-5; 10 nucleotides agree with TRBD2. The germline V gene has CDR1 SGHTA and CDR2 FQGNSA. The CDR3 extends over 17 amino acids. V lost 1 base to trimming and J lost 5 bases; unmatched junction nucleotides: 10. The CDR3: CASSLGVAGGFRETQYF. In DNA form, the CDR3 reads TGTGCCAGCAGCTTAGGGGTAGCGGGGGGCTTCAGGGAGACCCAGTACTTC.

CDR3 loop: CASSLSRDTQYF. DNA for the CDR3: TGTGCCAGCAGCTTATCGAGGGATACGCAGTATTTT. V gene TRBV11-2 combines with J gene TRBJ2-3; unclear D gene. V dropped 2 bases and J dropped 6 bases, with 6 bases sitting between them. Germline assignment: CDR1 SGHAT and CDR2 FQNNGV. The CDR3 sequence is 12 residues long.

The chain links TRBV18 to TRBJ2-7; 9 bases map to TRBD1. Germline values: CDR1 KGHSH, CDR2 LQKENI. This CDR3 is built from 15 residues. The ends lost 4 bases at V and 4 bases at J; junction bases unmatched: 8. CDR3 DNA sequence: TGTGCCAGCTCACTAGGGGCGGGACAGGGTTACGAGCAGTACTTC. It yields the protein CASSLGAGQGYEQYF.

This clone has only a few counts. The chain uses TRBV29-1 and TRBJ1-5; 7 positions agree with TRBD1. CDR3 length: 14 residues. The germline CDR1 and CDR2 sequences are SQVTM and ANQGSEA. The J segment lost 5 bases and the V segment lost 6 bases, leaving 10 bases of the junction unmatched. CDR3 amino acids: CSVAFAGGDQPQHF. In DNA form, the CDR3 reads TGCAGCGTGGCGTTTGCAGGGGGGGATCAGCCCCAGCATTTT.

The chain employs TRBV6-6 and TRBJ2-3, with no clear D. Germline assignment: CDR1 MNHNY and CDR2 SVGAGI (reference sequence). The CDR3 sequence is 15 residues long. The ends were cut back, 7 bases at V and 2 bases at J, with 16 bases in the middle. CDR3 DNA sequence: TGTGCCAGCAAAAAAGGAAGGGAACTCACAGATACGCAGTATTTT. Its protein product is CASKKGRELTDTQYF.

This chain uses TRBV4-2 with TRBJ2-5, with D perhaps TRBD1 or TRBD2 (5 bases each). CDR3 length: 13 residues. Germline lookup yields CDR1 LGHNA and CDR2 YNFKEQ. The V end lost 0 bases, the J end lost 7 bases, and 9 bases lay between the germline ends. Here the CDR3 DNA reads TGTGCCAGCAGCCAAGACGGGACGGCGACCCAGTACTTC. It is translated as CASSQDGTATQYF.

The chain links TRBV15 to TRBJ2-5; the D gene is possibly TRBD1 (5 bases). V was shortened by 6 bases and J by 7 bases, with 24 bases between the two germline ends. Germline lookup yields CDR1 LNHNV and CDR2 YYDKDF (reference sequence). This CDR3 region has 16 residues. CDR3 coding DNA: TGTGCCACCAGGGGGCAGGGTCGGGTCGGTGTGGTGACCCAGTACTTC. As protein: CATRGQGRVGVVTQYF.